Presented here are 25 T cell receptor beta chains from one specimen sequenced in a study of cytomegalovirus exposure and HLA in healthy donors. The PCR was carried out with 60 Vbeta primers and 13 Jbeta primers. Clones were sequenced by immunoSEQ multiplex PCR, and TCRdb holds only the in-frame ones, with some missing. The repertoire holds 100,000 or so clones, with about 74% as singletons. The sample taken for sequencing was PBMCs. These receptors all come from a woman under 30 in good health and CMV-seropositive.

This clone was seen only a few times. The chain has TRBV28 and TRBJ1-5; TRBD1 might be the D (6 bases). V was cut by 2 bases and J by 1 base, with 21 bases left in between. The CDR3 has 19 residues. The germline V gene has CDR1 MDHEN and CDR2 SYDVKM. The CDR3 reads CASSLRPSQTGISNQPQHF. The CDR3 coding sequence is TGTGCCAGCAGTTTACGCCCTAGCCAGACAGGTATAAGCAATCAGCCCCAGCATTTT.

This chain links TRBV7-2 with TRBJ2-5; D may be TRBD1 (5 bases). Germline-derived CDR1 and CDR2 are SGHTA and FQGNSA. This CDR3 contains 12 residues. V lost 5 bases, J lost 5 bases, and 9 bases lay in between. This CDR3 reads CASSRAGETQYF. In DNA, the CDR3 is TGTGCCAGCAGCCGGGCAGGGGAGACCCAGTACTTC.

The chain combines TRBV11-2 with TRBJ2-7; D is uncertain. V shed 1 base and J shed 2 bases, with 15 bases lying between them. The CDR3 runs to 16 residues. Germline loops: CDR1 SGHAT, CDR2 FQNNGV. The CDR3 protein is CASSLGAWAQTYEQYF. The CDR3 nucleotides read TGTGCCAGCAGCTTAGGTGCTTGGGCTCAAACCTACGAGCAGTACTTC.

This rearrangement joins TRBV7-9 to TRBJ1-2, with D perhaps matching TRBD1 (5 bases). The germline gives CDR1 SEHNR, CDR2 FQNEAQ (reference sequence). The CDR3 contains 16 residues. The V gene lost 1 base and the J gene lost 2 bases, with 14 bases spanning the gap. CDR3 sequence reads: CASSLVGAGPNYGYTF. The CDR3 nucleotides read TGTGCCAGCAGCTTAGTAGGGGCAGGGCCGAACTATGGCTACACCTTC.

The chain carries TRBV7-2 and TRBJ2-2; 10 positions match TRBD2. Germline assignment: CDR1 SGHTA and CDR2 FQGNSA. Trimming cost V 5 bases and J 7 bases; bases outside gene matches: 10. The CDR3 is 16 amino acids. The CDR3 sequence: CASSPPGLATVGELFF. CDR3 DNA sequence: TGTGCCAGCAGCCCACCGGGACTAGCGACGGTCGGGGAGCTGTTTTTT.

This clone showed up just a few times. The chain employs TRBV6-4 and TRBJ2-3; no definite D call. The CDR3 contains 13 residues. With 4 bases removed from V and 0 bases from J, the gap between germline ends came to 5 bases. Germline V CDR1 and CDR2: MRHNA, SNTAGT. CDR3 protein: CASSVQSTDTQYF. The CDR3 region has the DNA TGTGCCAGCAGTGTCCAGAGCACAGATACGCAGTATTTT.

This chain links TRBV28 with TRBJ2-3; possible D gene TRBD2, 5 bases. The CDR3 extends over 14 amino acids. The germline CDR1 and CDR2 sequences are MDHEN and SYDVKM. V was pared by 11 bases and J by 6 bases, with 21 bases between. The CDR3 spells CACRGPSKADTQYF. DNA of the CDR3: TGTGCCTGCCGAGGGCCCTCCAAAGCGGATACGCAGTATTTT.

The J gene is TRBJ2-7, the V gene TRBV15; TRBD2 aligns across 14 bases. V lost 6 bases and J lost 6; bases outside the gene matches: 7. The germline gives CDR1 LNHNV, CDR2 YYDKDF (reference sequence). The CDR3 totals 15 residues. The CDR3 DNA reads as TGTGCCACCAGTGGAGGGACTAGCGGGAGCAGCGAGCAGTACTTC. Amino acids: CATSGGTSGSSEQYF.

The rearrangement uses TRBV28 and TRBJ1-4; TRBD1 matches at 7 bases. Germline CDR1 MDHEN, CDR2 SYDVKM. V lost 8 bases, J lost 5 bases, and 14 bases stayed unmatched. There are 16 residues in the CDR3. The CDR3 DNA is TGTGCCAGCCGCCTTTCCGTAGGACAGGCCAATGAAAAACTGTTTTTT. Protein product: CASRLSVGQANEKLFF.

This clone came up a few times. V gene TRBV19 combines with J gene TRBJ1-1; TRBD1 agrees at 8 bases. V was clipped by 7 bases and J by 1 base; unmatched bases: 11. There are 16 residues in the CDR3. The germline gives CDR1 LNHDA, CDR2 SQIVND (reference sequence). CDR3 DNA: TGTGCCAGTACTTTCCTCCCCGGGACAGGGAACACTGAAGCTTTCTTT. Translation: CASTFLPGTGNTEAFF.

The chain couples TRBV7-9 to TRBJ2-2; D gene unclear. The CDR3 covers 14 residues. V gave up 3 bases and J gave up 1 base, with 6 bases separating them. Per germline, CDR1 SEHNR and CDR2 FQNEAQ (reference sequence). This CDR3 is CASSFDKNTGELFF. In DNA form, the CDR3 reads TGTGCCAGCAGCTTCGACAAGAACACCGGGGAGCTGTTTTTT.

The rearrangement uses TRBV21-1 and TRBJ2-1; the table calls TRBD2, which could not be checked here. TRBV21-1 has pseudogene status. The CDR3 loop spans 18 amino acids. The CDR3 DNA follows: TGTGCCAGCAGCAAAGGGGAGGGTAGCGGGAGGACCCCGCATGAGCAGTTCTTC. Translation gives CASSKGEGSGRTPHEQFF.

This chain uses TRBV7-9 with TRBJ2-7; 10 bases map to TRBD2. Germline lookup yields CDR1 SEHNR and CDR2 FQNEAQ (reference sequence). CDR3 length equals 15 residues. The junction had 2 bases not matched to a gene; V was cut back by 1 base and J by 2 bases. The CDR3 nucleotides are TGTGCCAGCAGCTTAGAACTAGCGGGACCCTACGAGCAGTACTTC. This codes for CASSLELAGPYEQYF. Combining the CDR3 with reference TRBV7-9 and TRBJ2-7 gives the whole variable domain DTGVSQNPRHKITKRGQNVTFRCDPISEHNRLYWYRQTLGQGPEFLTYFQNEAQLEKSRLLSDRFSAERPKGSFSTLEIQRTEQGDSAMYLCASSLELAGPYEQYFGPGTRLTVT.

The chain recombines TRBV27 with TRBJ1-1; 8 bases match TRBD1. Germline V CDR1 and CDR2: MNHEY, SMNVEV (reference sequence). J was trimmed by 0 bases and V by 1 base; bases with no gene match: 19. This CDR3 has 21 amino acids. CDR3: CASSLYVRGLMVKNMNTEAFF. In DNA, the CDR3 is TGTGCCAGCAGTTTATATGTCAGGGGGCTAATGGTGAAAAACATGAACACTGAAGCTTTCTTT.

The chain employs TRBV5-4 and TRBJ2-7, with TRBD1 identical over 7 bases. V shed 3 bases and J 7 bases; nucleotides not matched to a gene: 13. The CDR3 is made up of 15 amino acids. The germline CDR1 and CDR2 sequences are SGHNT and YYREEE (reference sequence). CDR3: CASSSSTRDRYEQYF. In nucleotides, the CDR3 is TGTGCCAGCAGCTCCTCAACCCGGGACAGATATGAGCAGTACTTC.

This rearrangement joins TRBV19 to TRBJ1-3; tentatively, D is TRBD1 (5 bases). This CDR3 is built from 15 residues. Trimming pared 3 bases from V and 0 bases from J, leaving 9 bases between. From germline, CDR1 is LNHDA and CDR2 SQIVND (reference sequence). The CDR3 DNA is TGTGCCAGTAGTATGGGAAGGGGCTCTGGAAACACCATATATTTT. Amino acids: CASSMGRGSGNTIYF.

This clone was counted between two and nine times. The chain combines TRBV10-3 with TRBJ2-1; 7 nucleotides line up with TRBD2. After removal of 7 bases from V and 0 bases from J, the junction contained 12 bases not matched to a gene. Germline V CDR1 and CDR2: ENHRY, SYGVKD. The CDR3 has 17 residues. In DNA, the CDR3 is TGTGCCATCACAAGGTCGGAGCGGGGCAACTCCTACAATGAGCAGTTCTTC. Translating it yields CAITRSERGNSYNEQFF.

The chain has TRBV6-5 and TRBJ2-5; TRBD2 matches at 12 bases. Germline values: CDR1 MNHEY, CDR2 SVGAGI. Trimming removed 6 bases from V and 2 bases from J; junction bases left unmatched: 4. CDR3 length equals 15 residues. Here the CDR3 reads CASRTSGGTQETQYF. The DNA of the CDR3 is TGTGCCAGCAGGACTAGCGGGGGAACTCAAGAGACCCAGTACTTC.

The CDR3: CASSRETSGNTIYF. In DNA, the CDR3 is TGTGCCAGCAGCCGGGAAACCTCTGGAAACACCATATATTTT. This sequence joins TRBV7-9 and TRBJ1-3; unclear D gene. This CDR3 has 14 residues. V dropped 5 bases and J dropped 0 bases, with 8 bases sitting between them. The germline V gene has CDR1 SEHNR and CDR2 FQNEAQ (reference sequence).

Notes on this clone: The same CDR3 also results from other DNA sequences found in this sample. The CDR3 loop reads CASSPRGGGPQETQYF. As DNA, the CDR3 is TGTGCCAGCAGCCCCCGAGGCGGGGGCCCCCAAGAGACCCAGTACTTC. The chain links TRBV5-4 to TRBJ2-5; D is possibly TRBD2 (7 bases). The CDR3 has 16 residues. Trimming cost V 4 bases and J 1 base, with 17 bases left between them. Germline CDR1 is SGHNT and CDR2 is YYREEE (reference sequence).

This clone occurred once. This sequence joins TRBV6-6 and TRBJ1-5; possibly TRBD1 for D (5 bases). The germline gives CDR1 MNHNY, CDR2 SVGAGI (reference sequence). Trimming removed 7 bases at V and 3 bases at J, with 16 bases between. The CDR3 is made up of 15 amino acids. The DNA for the CDR3 is TGTGCCAGCAAATTTCCAGGGTCTATCAATCAGCCCCAGCATTTT. Amino acids: CASKFPGSINQPQHF.

The chain carries TRBV5-1 and TRBJ2-7, with D possibly matching TRBD1 (6 bases). Germline assignment: CDR1 SGHRS and CDR2 YFSETQ. CDR3 length: 18 amino acids. Trimming shortened V by 2 bases and J by 2 bases, and 23 bases separated the two germline ends. The CDR3 spells CASSLSTRQALLTYEQYF. As DNA, the CDR3 is TGCGCCAGCAGCTTATCGACGCGACAGGCGCTCCTCACCTACGAGCAGTACTTC.

This clone was observed a handful of times. This sequence joins TRBV19 and TRBJ1-1; D uncertain. Germline loops: CDR1 LNHDA, CDR2 SQIVND (reference sequence). V was pared by 5 bases and J by 11 bases, with 21 bases between. CDR3 size: 14 residues. The CDR3 reads CASSAPFLIFGAFF. The CDR3 nucleotides are TGTGCCAGTAGTGCCCCTTTTTTGATTTTTGGCGCTTTCTTT.

There are a few counts of this clone. The CDR3 loop reads CASSVGGGEVKTQYF. The CDR3 DNA follows: TGTGCCAGCAGCGTAGGGGGCGGGGAGGTGAAGACCCAGTACTTC. The chain links TRBV9 to TRBJ2-5, with D perhaps matching TRBD2 (6 bases). The V end lost 0 bases, the J end lost 6 bases, and 15 bases lay between the germline ends. Per the germline V gene, CDR1 is SGDLS and CDR2 is YYNGEE. This CDR3 is built from 15 residues.

V gene TRBV7-2 combines with J gene TRBJ2-7, with 8 bases matching TRBD1. CDR3 length: 15 residues. Germline V gives CDR1 SGHTA, CDR2 FQGNSA. The trim removed 5 bases at V and 4 bases at J, leaving 10 bases unmatched. In DNA, the CDR3 is TGTGCCAGCAGCCCGACGGGCGGGACAGGTTACGAGCAGTACTTC. Its protein is CASSPTGGTGYEQYF.